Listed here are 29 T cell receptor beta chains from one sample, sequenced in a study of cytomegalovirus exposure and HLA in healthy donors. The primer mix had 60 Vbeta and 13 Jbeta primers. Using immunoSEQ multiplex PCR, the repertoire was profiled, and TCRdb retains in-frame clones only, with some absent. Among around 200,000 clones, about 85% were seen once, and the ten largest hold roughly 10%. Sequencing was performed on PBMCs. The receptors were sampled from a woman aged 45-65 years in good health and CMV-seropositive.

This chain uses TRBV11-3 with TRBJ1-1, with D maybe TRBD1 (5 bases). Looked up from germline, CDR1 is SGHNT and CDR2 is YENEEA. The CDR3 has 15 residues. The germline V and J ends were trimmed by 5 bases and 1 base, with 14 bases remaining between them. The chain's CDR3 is CASSARGDSNTEAFF. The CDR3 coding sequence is TGTGCCAGCAGCGCACGGGGGGATTCGAACACTGAAGCTTTCTTT.

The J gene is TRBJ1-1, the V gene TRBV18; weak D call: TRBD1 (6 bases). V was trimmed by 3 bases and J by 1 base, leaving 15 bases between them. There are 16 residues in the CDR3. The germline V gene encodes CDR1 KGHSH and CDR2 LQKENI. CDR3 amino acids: CASSPRTTQGNTEAFF. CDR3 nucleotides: TGTGCCAGCTCACCGCGTACGACACAGGGGAACACTGAAGCTTTCTTT.

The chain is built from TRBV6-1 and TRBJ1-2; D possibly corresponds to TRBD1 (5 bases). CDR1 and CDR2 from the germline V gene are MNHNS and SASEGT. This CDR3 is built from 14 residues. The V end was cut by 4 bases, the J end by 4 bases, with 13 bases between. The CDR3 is CASSGTRQPYGYTF. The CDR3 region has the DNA TGTGCCAGCAGTGGCACGCGACAGCCCTATGGCTACACCTTC.

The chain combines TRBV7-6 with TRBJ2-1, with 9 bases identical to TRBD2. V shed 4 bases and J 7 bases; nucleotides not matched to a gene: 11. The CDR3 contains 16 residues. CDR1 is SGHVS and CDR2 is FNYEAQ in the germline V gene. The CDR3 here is CASSYKSGGFKNEQFF. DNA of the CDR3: TGTGCCAGCAGCTACAAAAGCGGGGGGTTTAAAAATGAGCAGTTCTTC.

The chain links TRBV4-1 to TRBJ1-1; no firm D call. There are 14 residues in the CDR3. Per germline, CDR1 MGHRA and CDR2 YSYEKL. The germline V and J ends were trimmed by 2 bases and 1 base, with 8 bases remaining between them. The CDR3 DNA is TGCGCCAGCAGCCAACTGAGGGAGAACACTGAAGCTTTCTTT. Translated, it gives CASSQLRENTEAFF.

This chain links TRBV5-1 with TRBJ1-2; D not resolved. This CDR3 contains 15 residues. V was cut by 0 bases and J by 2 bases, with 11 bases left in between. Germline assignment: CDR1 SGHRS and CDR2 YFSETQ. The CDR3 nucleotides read TGCGCCAGCAGCTTGGGAGGTAGCTCGAACTATGGCTACACCTTC. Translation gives CASSLGGSSNYGYTF.

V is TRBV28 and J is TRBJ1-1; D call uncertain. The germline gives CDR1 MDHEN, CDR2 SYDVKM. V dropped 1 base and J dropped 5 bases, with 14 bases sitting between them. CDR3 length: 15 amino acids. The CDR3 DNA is TGTGCCAGCAGTTTATCGGGAGGGAGCAGGACTGAAGCTTTCTTT. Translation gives CASSLSGGSRTEAFF. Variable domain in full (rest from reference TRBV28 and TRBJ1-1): DVKVTQSSRYLVKRTGEKVFLECVQDMDHENMFWYRQDPGLGLRLIYFSYDVKMKEKGDIPEGYSVSREKKERFSLILESASTNQTSMYLCASSLSGGSRTEAFFGQGTRLTVV.

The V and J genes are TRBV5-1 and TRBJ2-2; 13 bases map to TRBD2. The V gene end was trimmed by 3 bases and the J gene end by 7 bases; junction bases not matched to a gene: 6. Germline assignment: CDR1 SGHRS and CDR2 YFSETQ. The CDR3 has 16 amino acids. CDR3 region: CASSSGLAGALGELFF. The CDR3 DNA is TGCGCCAGCAGCTCTGGACTAGCGGGGGCGCTCGGGGAGCTGTTTTTT.

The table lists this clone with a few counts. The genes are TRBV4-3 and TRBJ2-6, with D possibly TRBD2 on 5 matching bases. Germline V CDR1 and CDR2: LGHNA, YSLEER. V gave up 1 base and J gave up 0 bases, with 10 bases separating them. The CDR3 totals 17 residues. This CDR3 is CASSQAAGFSGANVLTF. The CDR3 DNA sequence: TGCGCCAGCAGCCAAGCCGCGGGTTTCTCTGGGGCCAACGTCCTGACTTTC.

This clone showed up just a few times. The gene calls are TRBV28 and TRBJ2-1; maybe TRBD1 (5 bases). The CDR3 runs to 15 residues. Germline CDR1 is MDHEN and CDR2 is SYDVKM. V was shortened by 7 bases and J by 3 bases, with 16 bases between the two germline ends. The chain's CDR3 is CASNNQGAIYNEQFF. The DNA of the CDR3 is TGTGCCAGCAATAACCAAGGGGCTATCTACAATGAGCAGTTCTTC.

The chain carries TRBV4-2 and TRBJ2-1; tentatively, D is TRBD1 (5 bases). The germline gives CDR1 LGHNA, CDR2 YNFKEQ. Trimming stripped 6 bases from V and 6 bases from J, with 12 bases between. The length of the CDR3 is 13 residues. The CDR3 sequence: CASSLYQGNEQFF. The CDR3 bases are TGTGCCAGCAGTCTATACCAGGGCAATGAGCAGTTCTTC.

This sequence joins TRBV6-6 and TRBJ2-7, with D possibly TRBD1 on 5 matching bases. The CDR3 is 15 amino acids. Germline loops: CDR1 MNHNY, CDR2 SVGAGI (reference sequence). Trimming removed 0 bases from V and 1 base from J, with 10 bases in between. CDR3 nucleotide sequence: TGTGCCAGCAGTTACTCGAATGGGGCTTCCTACGAGCAGTACTTC. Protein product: CASSYSNGASYEQYF.

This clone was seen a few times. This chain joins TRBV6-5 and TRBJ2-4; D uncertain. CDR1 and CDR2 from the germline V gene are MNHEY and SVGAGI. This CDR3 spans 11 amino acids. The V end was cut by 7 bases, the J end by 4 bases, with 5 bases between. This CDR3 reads CASKTKNIQYF. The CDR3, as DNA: TGTGCCAGCAAAACTAAAAACATTCAGTACTTC.

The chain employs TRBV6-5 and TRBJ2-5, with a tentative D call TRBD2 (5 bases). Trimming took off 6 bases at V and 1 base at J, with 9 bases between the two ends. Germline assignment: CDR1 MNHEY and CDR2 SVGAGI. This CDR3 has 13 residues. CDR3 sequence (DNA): TGTGCCAGCAGCCCGGGGTCCCAAGAGACCCAGTACTTC. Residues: CASSPGSQETQYF.

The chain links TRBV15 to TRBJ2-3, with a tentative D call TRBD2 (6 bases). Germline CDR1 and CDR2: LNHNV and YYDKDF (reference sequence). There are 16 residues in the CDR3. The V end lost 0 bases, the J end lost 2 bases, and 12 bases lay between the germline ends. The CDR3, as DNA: TGTGCCACCAGCAGAGAGGGGACTTCTATCACAGATACGCAGTATTTT. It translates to CATSREGTSITDTQYF.

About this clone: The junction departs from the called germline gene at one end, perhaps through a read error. CDR3 in amino acids: CSSSPTAGNTEAFF. In DNA form, the CDR3 reads TGTTCCAGCAGCCCGACGGCAGGGAACACTGAAGCTTTCTTT. The chain employs TRBV7-9 and TRBJ1-1, with D hard to call. Germline CDR1 SEHNR, CDR2 FQNEAQ (reference sequence). This CDR3 region has 14 residues.

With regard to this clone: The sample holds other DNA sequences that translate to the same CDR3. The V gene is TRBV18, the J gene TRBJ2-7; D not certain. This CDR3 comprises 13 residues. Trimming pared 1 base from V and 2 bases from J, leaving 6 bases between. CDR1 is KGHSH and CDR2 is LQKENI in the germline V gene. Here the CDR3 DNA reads TGTGCCAGCTCACCACGCGGAACCTACGAGCAGTACTTC. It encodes CASSPRGTYEQYF.

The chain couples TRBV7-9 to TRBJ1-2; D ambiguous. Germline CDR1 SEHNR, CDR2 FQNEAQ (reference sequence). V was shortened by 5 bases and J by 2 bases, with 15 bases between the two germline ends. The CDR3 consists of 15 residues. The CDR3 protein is CASSQYPGSNYGYTF. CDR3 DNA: TGTGCCAGCAGCCAATACCCTGGTAGCAACTATGGCTACACCTTC. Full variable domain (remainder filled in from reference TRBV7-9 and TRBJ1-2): DTGVSQNPRHKITKRGQNVTFRCDPISEHNRLYWYRQTLGQGPEFLTYFQNEAQLEKSRLLSDRFSAERPKGSFSTLEIQRTEQGDSAMYLCASSQYPGSNYGYTFGSGTRLTVV.

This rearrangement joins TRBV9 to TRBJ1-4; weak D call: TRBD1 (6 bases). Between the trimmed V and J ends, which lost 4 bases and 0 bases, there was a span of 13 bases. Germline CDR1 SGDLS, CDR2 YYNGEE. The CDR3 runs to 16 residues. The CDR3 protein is CASSRLQGATNEKLFF. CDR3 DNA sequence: TGTGCCAGCAGCCGACTACAGGGTGCAACTAATGAAAAACTGTTTTTT.

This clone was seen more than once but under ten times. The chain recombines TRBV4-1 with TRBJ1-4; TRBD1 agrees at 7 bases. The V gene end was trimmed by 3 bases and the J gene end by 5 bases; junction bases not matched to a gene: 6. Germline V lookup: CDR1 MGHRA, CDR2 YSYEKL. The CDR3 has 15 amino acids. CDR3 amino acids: CASSQGTAINEKLFF. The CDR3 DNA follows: TGCGCCAGCAGCCAGGGGACAGCGATAAATGAAAAACTGTTTTTT.

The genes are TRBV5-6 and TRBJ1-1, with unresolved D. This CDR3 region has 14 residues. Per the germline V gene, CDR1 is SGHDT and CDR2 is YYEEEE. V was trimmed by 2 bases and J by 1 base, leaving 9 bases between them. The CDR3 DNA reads TGTGCCAGCAGCTTTGGTGACAAGAACACTGAAGCTTTCTTT. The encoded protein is CASSFGDKNTEAFF. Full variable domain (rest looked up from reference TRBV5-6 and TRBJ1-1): DAGVTQSPTHLIKTRGQQVTLRCSPKSGHDTVSWYQQALGQGPQFIFQYYEEEERQRGNFPDRFSGHQFPNYSSELNVNALLLGDSALYLCASSFGDKNTEAFFGQGTRLTVV.

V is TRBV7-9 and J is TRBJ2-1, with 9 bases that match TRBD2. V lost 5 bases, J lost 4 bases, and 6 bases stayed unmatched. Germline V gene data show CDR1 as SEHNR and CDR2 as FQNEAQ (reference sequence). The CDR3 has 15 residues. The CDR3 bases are TGTGCCAGCAGCCCTGGGACTAGCACATACAATGAGCAGTTCTTC. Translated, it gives CASSPGTSTYNEQFF.

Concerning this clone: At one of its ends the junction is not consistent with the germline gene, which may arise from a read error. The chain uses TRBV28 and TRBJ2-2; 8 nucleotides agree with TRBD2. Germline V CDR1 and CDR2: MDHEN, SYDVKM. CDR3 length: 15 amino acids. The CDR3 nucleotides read TGTGCCAGCAATTTAGCGGGGACGAACACCGGGGAGCTGTTTTTT. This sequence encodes CASNLAGTNTGELFF.

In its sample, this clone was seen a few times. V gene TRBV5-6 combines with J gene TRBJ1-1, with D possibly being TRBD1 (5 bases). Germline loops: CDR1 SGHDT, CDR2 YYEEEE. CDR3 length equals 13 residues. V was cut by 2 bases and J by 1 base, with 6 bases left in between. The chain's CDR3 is CASSFDRNTEAFF. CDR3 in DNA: TGTGCCAGCAGCTTCGACAGGAACACTGAAGCTTTCTTT.

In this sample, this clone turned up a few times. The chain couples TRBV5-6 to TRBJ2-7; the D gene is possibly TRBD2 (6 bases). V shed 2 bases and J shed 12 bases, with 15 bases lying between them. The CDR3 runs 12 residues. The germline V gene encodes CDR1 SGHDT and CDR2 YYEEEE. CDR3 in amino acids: CASSLGLGGTYF. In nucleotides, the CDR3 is TGTGCCAGCAGCTTAGGGCTGGGCGGGACGTACTTC.

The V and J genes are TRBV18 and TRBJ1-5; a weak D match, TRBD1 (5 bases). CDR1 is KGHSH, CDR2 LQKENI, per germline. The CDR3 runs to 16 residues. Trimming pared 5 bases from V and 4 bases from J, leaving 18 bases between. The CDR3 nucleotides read TGTGCCAGCTCATTAGACAGACTCCCGAGGAATCAGCCCCAGCATTTT. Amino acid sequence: CASSLDRLPRNQPQHF.

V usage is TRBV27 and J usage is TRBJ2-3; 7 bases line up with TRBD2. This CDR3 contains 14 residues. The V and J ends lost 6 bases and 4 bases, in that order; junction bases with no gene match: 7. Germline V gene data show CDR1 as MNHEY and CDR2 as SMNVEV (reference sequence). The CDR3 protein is CASSLTSVSDTQYF. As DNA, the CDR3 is TGTGCCAGCAGCCTTACTAGCGTTTCAGATACGCAGTATTTT.

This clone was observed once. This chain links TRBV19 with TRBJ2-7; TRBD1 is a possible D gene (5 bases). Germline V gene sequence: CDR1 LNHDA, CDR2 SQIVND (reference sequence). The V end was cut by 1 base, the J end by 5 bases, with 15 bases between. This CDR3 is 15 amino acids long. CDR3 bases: TGTGCCAGTAGTATAGGGGCCAGGGCCAGCCACGAGCAGTACTTC. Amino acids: CASSIGARASHEQYF. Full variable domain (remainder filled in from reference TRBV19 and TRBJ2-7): DGGITQSPKYLFRKEGQNVTLSCEQNLNHDAMYWYRQDPGQGLRLIYYSQIVNDFQKGDIAEGYSVSREKKESFPLTVTSAQKNPTAFYLCASSIGARASHEQYFGPGTRLTVT.

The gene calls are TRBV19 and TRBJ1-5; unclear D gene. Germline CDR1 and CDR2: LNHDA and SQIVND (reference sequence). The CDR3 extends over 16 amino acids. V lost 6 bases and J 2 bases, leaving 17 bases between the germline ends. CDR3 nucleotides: TGTGCCAGTAGCCAAATTTCAGGCTATGGCAATCAGCCCCAGCATTTT. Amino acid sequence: CASSQISGYGNQPQHF.